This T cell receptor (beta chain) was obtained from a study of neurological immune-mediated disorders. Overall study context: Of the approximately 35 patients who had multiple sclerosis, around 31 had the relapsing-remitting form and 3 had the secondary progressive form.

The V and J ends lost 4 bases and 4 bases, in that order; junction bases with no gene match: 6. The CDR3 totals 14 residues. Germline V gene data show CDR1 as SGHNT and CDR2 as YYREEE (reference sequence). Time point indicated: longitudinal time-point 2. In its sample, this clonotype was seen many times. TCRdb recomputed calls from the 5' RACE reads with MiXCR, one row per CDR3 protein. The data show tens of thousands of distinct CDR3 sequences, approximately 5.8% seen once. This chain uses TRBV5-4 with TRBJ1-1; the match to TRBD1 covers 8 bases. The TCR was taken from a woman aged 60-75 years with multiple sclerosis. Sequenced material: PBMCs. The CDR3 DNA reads TGTGCCAGCAGCCATGGGACAGGACGCACTGAAGCTTTCTTT. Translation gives CASSHGTGRTEAFF.